Below, 5 T cell receptor beta chains from the same sample are listed, as sequenced in a study of shared clonotypes between healthy human individuals. Produced via immunoSEQ multiplex PCR; TCRdb's table is partial and in-frame only. The sample includes 300,000 to 400,000 clones, roughly 70% of them seen just once. The source material was memory CD4+ T cells sorted from blood. Subset: CD45RA-negative fraction. The origin of the receptors is a man aged 30 to 39 in good health.

The chain joins TRBV18 to TRBJ1-2; TRBD1 might be the D (5 bases). CDR1 is KGHSH and CDR2 is LQKENI in the germline V gene. Trimming stripped 6 bases from V and 7 bases from J, with 18 bases between. This CDR3 region has 14 residues. The CDR3 reads CASSSSRDYFGYTF. For the CDR3, the DNA is TGTGCCAGCTCCTCGTCCAGGGATTATTTTGGCTACACCTTC.

V is TRBV5-3 and J is TRBJ2-2; the D gene is possibly TRBD1 (5 bases). TRBV5-3 is assigned to the ORF class and has an uncertain function. Between the trimmed V and J ends, which lost 4 bases and 2 bases, there was a span of 9 bases. The CDR3 consists of 14 residues. CDR3 bases: TGTGCCAGAAGCCTGCAGGGAAACACCGGGGAGCTGTTTTTT. Its translation is CARSLQGNTGELFF.

This clone appeared once. This chain joins TRBV6-4 and TRBJ2-7; D gene unclear. The CDR3 has 17 residues. CDR1 and CDR2 (germline): MRHNA, SNTAGT. V was cut by 11 bases and J by 4 bases, with 30 bases left in between. The CDR3: CAPPNRTGPRRKYEQYF. The CDR3 DNA reads as TGTGCCCCCCCCAACAGAACCGGCCCCCGGCGGAAATACGAGCAGTACTTC.

This chain links TRBV2 with TRBJ2-7; no definite D call. The DNA matches TRBJ2-1 better at its end, which makes the J call doubtful. Germline V gene lookup returns CDR1 SNHLY and CDR2 FYNNEI. This CDR3 is 13 amino acids long. DNA of the CDR3: TGTGCCAGCAGACCGAACACCTACAATGAGCAGTTCTTC. It codes for CASRPNTYNEQFF.

Regarding this clone: This sequence may be a read error, since a much larger clone differs from it by one base. Lacking the conserved final phenylalanine or tryptophan, this CDR3 likely reflects a read error. This chain connects TRBV19 to TRBJ2-7, with D perhaps TRBD2 (6 bases). The CDR3 is 16 amino acids. Germline assignment: CDR1 LNHDA and CDR2 SQIVND (reference sequence). Trimming stripped 11 bases from V and 0 bases from J, with 23 bases between. The CDR3 here is CAAGEGGREGSYEQYL. The CDR3 bases are TGTGCCGCAGGAGAGGGTGGGCGGGAAGGCTCCTACGAGCAGTACCTC.